Listed below are T cell receptor beta chains from one sample, sequenced in a study of blood T cell repertoires in COVID-19. Here immunoSEQ multiplex PCR was the method, and the copy in TCRdb shows in-frame clones only, minus some. This table holds around 180,000 clones, 88% found once. Sequenced material: peripheral blood. Receptors originate from a human donor in a cohort sampled during active COVID-19. CDR3s include the opening cysteine and the closing phenylalanine or tryptophan. A D gene is named only where the DNA matches it firmly. Not every row has a clone size; where given, it reads once, few, many or a size class.

CDR3 DNA	CDR3 protein	clone size	CDR3 length	J gene	D gene	V gene
TGTGCCAGTAGTATAGCTAGCGGACGCTCCTACGAGCAGTACTTC	CASSIASGRSYEQYF	once	15	TRBJ2-7	TRBD2	TRBV19
TGTGCCAGCAGTTACGGAATGGGAGGGGCCCAAGAGACCCAGTACTTC	CASSYGMGGAQETQYF	.	16	TRBJ2-5	TRBD2	TRBV6-2/TRBV6-3
TGCGCCAGCAGCGCTCCGGGACAGGGGGCGGAAGGCTACACCTTC	CASSAPGQGAEGYTF	.	15	TRBJ1-2	TRBD1	TRBV4-3
TGCGCCAGCAGCATGGGACAGGGCTACGAGCAGTACTTC	CASSMGQGYEQYF	.	13	TRBJ2-7	TRBD1	TRBV4-3
TGTGCCAGCTCACGGAGACTAGCGGGGGGAAACTACGAGCAGTACTTC	CASSRRLAGGNYEQYF	.	16	TRBJ2-7	TRBD2	TRBV18
TGCGCCAGCAGTCAATACAGGGCCCCTGATACCTACGAGCAGTACTTC	CASSQYRAPDTYEQYF	.	16	TRBJ2-7	.	TRBV23-1
TGCGCCAGCAGCCTGGCTGCGTGGACAGGCGATAGCAATCAGCCCCAGCATTTT	CASSLAAWTGDSNQPQHF	.	18	TRBJ1-5	TRBD1	TRBV4-1
TGTGCCAGCAGCCAATCGACAGGGAATAATGAAAAACTGTTTTTT	CASSQSTGNNEKLFF	.	15	TRBJ1-4	TRBD1	TRBV5-4
TGTGCCAGCAGCCGCAGAAACAGGGGGCAGACAACCTATGGCTACACCTTC	CASSRRNRGQTTYGYTF	.	17	TRBJ1-2	TRBD1	TRBV5-5
TGTGCCAGCAACAGGGCCAGTAATGGCTACACCTTC	CASNRASNGYTF	few	12	TRBJ1-2	.	TRBV6-6
TGTGCCAGCAGTTTGGATGGCGGCCTCGCGCAGTTCTTC	CASSLDGGLAQFF	once	13	TRBJ2-1	.	TRBV12-3/TRBV12-4
TGTGCCAGCAGTGAAATGAAGAGCGGGGCCACTAGCACAGATACGCAGTATTTT	CASSEMKSGATSTDTQYF	.	18	TRBJ2-3	TRBD2	TRBV6-1
TGTGCCAGCAGCTTAGTTTCAGTCACCGGGGAGCTGTTTTTT	CASSLVSVTGELFF	once	14	TRBJ2-2	.	TRBV7-9
TGTGCCAGCAGCTTGGCGGGGGGCATTGATTCACCCCTCCACTTT	CASSLAGGIDSPLHF	.	15	TRBJ1-6	.	TRBV5-6
TGTGCCAGCAGTTTCGGGTCCCAGCATTTT	CASSFGSQHF	.	10	TRBJ1-5	.	TRBV12-3/TRBV12-4
TGTGCCAGCAGTGACGACGGGGGGGTAGCGGGAGGACGCTACGAGCAGTACTTC	CASSDDGGVAGGRYEQYF	.	18	TRBJ2-7	TRBD2	TRBV25-1
TGTGCCAGTAGTAGACCGGGACAGGGCTCTGGAAACACCATATATTTT	CASSRPGQGSGNTIYF	.	16	TRBJ1-3	TRBD1	TRBV19
TGTGCCAGCAGCGTAGCGACAGGGTCGACCTACGAGCAGTACTTC	CASSVATGSTYEQYF	.	15	TRBJ2-7	TRBD1	TRBV9
TGTGCCAGCAGCTTATCGGGGTCCAATGAAAAACTGTTTTTT	CASSLSGSNEKLFF	.	14	TRBJ1-4	.	TRBV7-9
TGTGCCAGCAGTTTACAGGGGGCTGAAAAACTGTTTTTT	CASSLQGAEKLFF	.	13	TRBJ1-4	TRBD1	TRBV28
TGTGCCAGTAGTTCGGGGACAGCGACCCAAGATGAAGCTTTCTTT	CASSSGTATQDEAFF	.	15	TRBJ1-1	TRBD1	TRBV19
TGTGCCAGCAGCTTGGCCGGACTAGCTACCACAGATACGCAGTATTTT	CASSLAGLATTDTQYF	.	16	TRBJ2-3	TRBD2	TRBV5-4
TGTGCCAGCAGCGGGATAGGCGGAATTTACAATGAGCAGTTCTTC	CASSGIGGIYNEQFF	.	15	TRBJ2-1	.	TRBV9
TGTGCCACCAGCAGACAGGGGGCGTATGGGGCCAACGTCCTGACTTTC	CATSRQGAYGANVLTF	.	16	TRBJ2-6	TRBD1	TRBV15
TGTGCCAGCAGTTCAAACGATAAACGGACAGGGGGGCTTAATCAGCCCCAGCATTTT	CASSSNDKRTGGLNQPQHF	once	19	TRBJ1-5	TRBD1	TRBV27
TGCGCCAGCAGCCCCAAGCGGCCCCTCTACGAGCAGTACTTC	CASSPKRPLYEQYF	.	14	TRBJ2-7	.	TRBV5-1
TGTGCCAGCAGCCCCAAGGCAGGAAGCAATCAGCCCCAGCATTTT	CASSPKAGSNQPQHF	.	15	TRBJ1-5	.	TRBV7-8
TGTGCCAGCAGCACGACTTTCGGGACACGGCGGAACACTGAAGCTTTCTTT	CASSTTFGTRRNTEAFF	.	17	TRBJ1-1	.	TRBV5-4
TGCGCCAGCAGCTCCGAAGGTCGAGGGGAGACCCAGTACTTC	CASSSEGRGETQYF	.	14	TRBJ2-5	.	TRBV5-1
TGCGCCAGCAGCCGAGAGGGGGCTACTGGGGCCAACGTCCTGACTTTC	CASSREGATGANVLTF	.	16	TRBJ2-6	TRBD1	TRBV5-1
TGTGCCAGTAGTATACTACAGGGGGCGAGGACTGAAGCTTTCTTT	CASSILQGARTEAFF	.	15	TRBJ1-1	TRBD1	TRBV19
TGTGCCAGCAGCCAAGAAAGGCTAGCGGGGAAAGAGACCCAGTACTTC	CASSQERLAGKETQYF	.	16	TRBJ2-5	TRBD2	TRBV3-1/TRBV3-2
TGTGCCTGGTCTGCGGGGGGCTCCTACAATGAGCAGTTCTTC	CAWSAGGSYNEQFF	.	14	TRBJ2-1	TRBD2	TRBV30
TGTGCCAGCAGCTTAGAACTTGCGAACACTGAAGCTTTCTTT	CASSLELANTEAFF	.	14	TRBJ1-1	.	TRBV7-9
TGCGCCAGCAGCTGGGGACGGACGAGGGGGAGTGAGCAGTTCTTC	CASSWGRTRGSEQFF	.	15	TRBJ2-1	.	TRBV5-1
TGTGCATGTTTTCGGAACACTGAAGCTTTCTTT	CACFRNTEAFF	.	11	TRBJ1-1	.	TRBV28
TGTGCCAGCAGTCGCACCCCGGGACTAGCGGGGGCCCTCTCCTACGAGCAGTACTTC	CASSRTPGLAGALSYEQYF	.	19	TRBJ2-7	TRBD2	TRBV7-4
TGTGCCACCAGGGGGACAGGGGGCACCGGGGAGCTGTTTTTT	CATRGTGGTGELFF	.	14	TRBJ2-2	TRBD1	TRBV24-1